The T cell receptor beta chain under discussion was sequenced for a study of spatial heterogeneity in lung cancer. TCRdb itself ran the 5' RACE reads through MiXCR, one entry per CDR3 protein. The sample contains under 25,000 distinct CDR3 sequences, 7% of which appear only once. The sample's time point: sample taken at primary tumor resection. Germline loops: CDR1 SGHTA, CDR2 FQGNSA. The CDR3 totals 16 residues. Trimming removed 1 base at V and 2 bases at J, with 13 bases between. This clonotype occurred a few times. This sequence was found in a male donor with early-stage non-small cell lung cancer. The chain carries TRBV7-2 and TRBJ2-3, with no clear D. Here the sequenced sample was PBMCs, taken at surgery. The CDR3 coding sequence is TGTGCCAGCAGCTTAGGGGTTAGCCGTTACACAGATACGCAGTATTTT. Amino acid sequence: CASSLGVSRYTDTQYF.